This T cell receptor (beta chain) was profiled in a study of identical twins. The CDR3 has 15 amino acids. Trimming shortened V by 3 bases and J by 0 bases, and 9 bases separated the two germline ends. Germline V lookup: CDR1 MDHEN, CDR2 SYDVKM. There are many counts of this clonotype. Each CDR3 protein gets one entry after TCRdb re-called the 5' RACE reads with MiXCR. Altogether under 250,000 distinct CDR3 sequences are present, approximately 8% being singletons, with the ten largest covering around 5%. This same sample was also taken into another study, of yellow fever vaccine responses in identical twins.

The sequencing sample was made of CD8+ T cells sorted from blood. The receptor was derived from a woman aged 18-29 years in good health. The chain uses TRBV28 and TRBJ2-1; the D is unclear. The DNA for the CDR3 is TGTGCCAGCAGTTTTGCCCCCAGCTCCTACAATGAGCAGTTCTTC. Translation: CASSFAPSSYNEQFF. The variable domain in full, with the rest retrieved from reference TRBV28 and TRBJ2-1, is DVKVTQSSRYLVKRTGEKVFLECVQDMDHENMFWYRQDPGLGLRLIYFSYDVKMKEKGDIPEGYSVSREKKERFSLILESASTNQTSMYLCASSFAPSSYNEQFFGPGTRLTVL.